The clone carrying this TCR beta chain was counted many times. As it was prepared, the TCRbeta library received unique molecular identifiers. From the PCR reads, TCRdb called clonotypes with MiXCR, one entry per CDR3 protein. The table has 70,000 to 95,000 distinct CDR3 sequences, 9% to 15% seen once. In germline, CDR1 is DFQATT, CDR2 SNEGSKA (reference sequence). The CDR3 loop spans 13 amino acids. V was clipped by 5 bases and J by 5 bases; unmatched bases: 8. The source of the sample is a study of T-cell reconstitution after alpha-beta-depleted transplantation in children. This TCR was sampled from a human donor who donated a stem cell graft to a child with inherited bone marrow failure. The sequencing used PBMCs from the stem cell graft donor, collected from the stem cell graft. J is TRBJ1-1 and V is TRBV20-1; TRBD1 agrees at 7 bases. The CDR3 nucleotides read TGCAGTGCTGGAAAGACAGGGTTTACTGAAGCTTTCTTT. This sequence encodes CSAGKTGFTEAFF.